Below, 15 T cell receptor beta chains from the same sample are listed, as sequenced in a study of breast tumors, draining lymph nodes, adjacent tissues. Each CDR3 protein is one row after TCRdb ran MiXCR on the multiplex PCR reads. The top ten hold 4% to 5.5% of the sample, which has nearly 200,000 distinct CDR3 sequences, approximately 30% seen once. Breast cancer patients provided tissue from their axillary draining lymph nodes. The sequencing sample was made of axillary lymph node tissue. Receptor source: a female donor with breast cancer. Some clones in this sample may be carry-over from other donors' samples.

This clonotype was seen ten or more times. The J gene is TRBJ2-5, the V gene TRBV5-6; D is perhaps TRBD2 (5 bases). The CDR3 is 13 amino acids. From germline, CDR1 is SGHDT and CDR2 YYEEEE. Trimming stripped 2 bases from V and 4 bases from J, with 9 bases between. CDR3 coding DNA: TGTGCCAGCAGCTTCGGACTGGGAGAGACCCAGTACTTC. It translates to CASSFGLGETQYF.

This clonotype appeared many times. The V and J genes are TRBV6-2 or TRBV6-3 and TRBJ2-3; TRBD2 aligns across 9 bases. J was trimmed by 3 bases and V by 4 bases; bases with no gene match: 5. Per germline, CDR1 MNHEY and CDR2 SVGEGT. The CDR3 consists of 15 residues. The CDR3 sequence: CASSFAGLATDTQYF. As DNA, the CDR3 is TGTGCCAGCAGTTTCGCTGGACTAGCGACAGATACGCAGTATTTT.

With respect to this clonotype: This may be a read error: a much more frequent sequence differs by one nucleotide. The V call is TRBV7-2, the J call TRBJ2-1; 7 positions match TRBD1. The CDR3 has 17 amino acids. With 5 bases clipped from V and 11 bases from J, the junction kept 21 bases outside the gene matches. CDR1 is SGHTA and CDR2 is FQGNSA in the germline V gene. This CDR3 reads CASSTRQGRSPYDQQFF. CDR3 coding DNA: TGTGCCAGCAGCACCCGACAGGGAAGAAGTCCCTACGATCAGCAGTTCTTC.

This clonotype appeared many times. This could be a read error, since a much larger clone is one nucleotide away. J is TRBJ2-5 and V is TRBV7-9; D perhaps matches TRBD2 (7 bases). The CDR3 sequence is 15 residues long. Germline CDR1 and CDR2: SEHNR and FQNEAQ (reference sequence). Here the CDR3 DNA reads TGTGCCAGCAGCTTAGGAGGCGGGGGCGTAGAGACCCAGCACTTC. Translation: CASSLGGGGVETQHF.

This clonotype occurred many times. The chain carries TRBV7-2 and TRBJ2-7, with 9 bases aligning to TRBD2. The V gene end was trimmed by 5 bases and the J gene end by 4 bases; junction bases not matched to a gene: 6. Germline-derived CDR1 and CDR2 are SGHTA and FQGNSA. The CDR3 runs 14 residues. CDR3: CASSVSGRRYEQYF. Here the CDR3 DNA reads TGTGCCAGCAGCGTGAGCGGGAGGAGGTACGAGCAGTACTTC.

As concerns this clonotype: Sequence at one end of the junction differs from germline and may be a read error. This chain connects TRBV20-1 to TRBJ2-7, with 8 bases aligning to TRBD2. The CDR3 spans 13 residues. Germline lookup yields CDR1 DFQATT and CDR2 SNEGSKA (reference sequence). The CDR3 reads CSARNAGGYAQYF. CDR3 sequence (DNA): TGCAGTGCTAGGAATGCGGGAGGCTACGCGCAGTACTTC.

The chain couples TRBV2 to TRBJ1-6, with 11 bases fitting TRBD1. CDR1 and CDR2 from the germline V gene are SNHLY and FYNNEI. The V and J ends lost 2 bases and 7 bases, in that order; junction bases with no gene match: 7. The CDR3 runs 17 residues. For the CDR3, the DNA is TGTGCCAGCAGTGAATCAGGAGGGGACAGGGGGAATTCACCCCTCCACTTT. This encodes CASSESGGDRGNSPLHF.

This clonotype has ten or more counts. At one end the junction does not follow the germline gene, possibly because of a read error. The V call is TRBV7-7, the J call TRBJ2-1; weak D call: TRBD2 (5 bases). The CDR3 is 13 residues long. In germline, CDR1 is SSHAT, CDR2 FNYEAQ (reference sequence). CDR3 residues: CASSSTRYNEQFF. The CDR3, as DNA: TGTGCTAGCAGCTCCACTAGGTACAATGAGCAGTTCTTC.

This clonotype has ten or more counts. The gene calls are TRBV5-1 and TRBJ2-7; 7 positions match TRBD1. V trimming: 0 bases; J trimming: 3 bases; junction bases outside the gene matches: 3. The CDR3 contains 14 residues. The germline gives CDR1 SGHRS, CDR2 YFSETQ. In DNA form, the CDR3 reads TGCGCCAGCAGCTTGGAACAGGGGTTCTACGAGCAGTACTTC. As protein: CASSLEQGFYEQYF.

Remarks on this clonotype: The conserved phenylalanine or tryptophan normally closing the CDR3 is absent here, so this likely arose from a read error. The chain employs TRBV20-1 and TRBJ1-1; D is unresolved. Germline lookup yields CDR1 DFQATT and CDR2 SNEGSKA (reference sequence). The V gene lost 1 base and the J gene lost 2 bases, with 14 bases spanning the gap. This CDR3 is 15 amino acids long. The DNA of the CDR3 is TGCAGTGCTAGAGTTTTGGGATCAATAAACACTGAAGCTTTCCTT. It translates to CSARVLGSINTEAFL.

Ten or more counts support this clonotype. The genes are TRBV19 and TRBJ2-7; possibly TRBD2 for D (7 bases). Between the trimmed V and J ends, which lost 5 bases and 5 bases, there was a span of 16 bases. The CDR3 has 14 residues. Germline CDR1 is LNHDA and CDR2 is SQIVND (reference sequence). The CDR3 coding sequence is TGTGCCAGTAGTCCGCGGGGGCCCCACAACGAGCAGTACTTC. Amino acid sequence: CASSPRGPHNEQYF.

DNA of the CDR3: TGCGCCAGCATTAGCTACCCAGGGGCGAAAGAGACCCAGCATTTT. It codes for CASISYPGAKETQHF. V gene TRBV5-1 combines with J gene TRBJ1-5; D might be TRBD1 (6 bases). The V end was cut by 6 bases, the J end by 11 bases, with 24 bases between. CDR3 size: 15 residues. CDR1 and CDR2 (germline): SGHRS, YFSETQ.

This clonotype was detected ten times or more. The rearrangement links TRBV2 to TRBJ2-3; 11 bases match TRBD2. This CDR3 region has 15 residues. V lost 6 bases and J lost 1; bases outside the gene matches: 3. Germline CDR1 reads SNHLY; CDR2 reads FYNNEI. The CDR3 loop reads CASRVLAGGTDTQYF. CDR3 DNA sequence: TGTGCCAGCAGGGTACTAGCGGGGGGCACAGATACGCAGTATTTT.

Many counts were recorded for this clonotype. This chain links TRBV24-1 with TRBJ1-2; D is unclear. From germline, CDR1 is KGHDR and CDR2 SFDVKD. The length of the CDR3 is 11 residues. Between the trimmed V and J ends, which lost 5 bases and 5 bases, there was a span of 5 bases. The CDR3 reads CATSGGYGYTF. CDR3 DNA sequence: TGTGCCACCAGTGGTGGTTATGGCTACACCTTC.

This clonotype was picked up a small number of times. This may be a read error, as it is one base from a much larger clone. The V and J genes are TRBV6-6 and TRBJ2-7; no clear D. The CDR3 runs 10 residues. V lost 9 bases to trimming and J lost 12 bases, with 15 bases between them. CDR1 is MNHNY, CDR2 SVGAGI, per germline (reference sequence). CDR3 region: CARFHSLRYF. The CDR3 nucleotides are TGTGCCAGATTCCACAGCCTGAGGTACTTC.